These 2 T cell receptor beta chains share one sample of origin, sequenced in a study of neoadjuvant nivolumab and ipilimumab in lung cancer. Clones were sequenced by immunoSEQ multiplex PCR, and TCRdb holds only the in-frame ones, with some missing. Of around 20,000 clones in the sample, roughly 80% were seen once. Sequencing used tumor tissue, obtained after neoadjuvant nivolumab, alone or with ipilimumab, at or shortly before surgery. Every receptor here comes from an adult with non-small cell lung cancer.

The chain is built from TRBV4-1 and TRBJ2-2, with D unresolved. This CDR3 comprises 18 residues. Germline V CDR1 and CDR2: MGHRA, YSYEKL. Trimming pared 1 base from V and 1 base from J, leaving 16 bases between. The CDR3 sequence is CASSQVIRQPRNTGELFF. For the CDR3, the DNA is TGCGCCAGCAGCCAAGTTATCCGGCAGCCGAGGAACACCGGGGAGCTGTTTTTT.

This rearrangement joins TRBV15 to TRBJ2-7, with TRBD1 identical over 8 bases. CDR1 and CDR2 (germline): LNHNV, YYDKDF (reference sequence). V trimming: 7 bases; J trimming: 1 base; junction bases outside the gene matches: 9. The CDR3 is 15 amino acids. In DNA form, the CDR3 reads TGTGCCACCAAGAGGGACAGGATATCGTCCTACGAGCAGTACTTC. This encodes CATKRDRISSYEQYF.